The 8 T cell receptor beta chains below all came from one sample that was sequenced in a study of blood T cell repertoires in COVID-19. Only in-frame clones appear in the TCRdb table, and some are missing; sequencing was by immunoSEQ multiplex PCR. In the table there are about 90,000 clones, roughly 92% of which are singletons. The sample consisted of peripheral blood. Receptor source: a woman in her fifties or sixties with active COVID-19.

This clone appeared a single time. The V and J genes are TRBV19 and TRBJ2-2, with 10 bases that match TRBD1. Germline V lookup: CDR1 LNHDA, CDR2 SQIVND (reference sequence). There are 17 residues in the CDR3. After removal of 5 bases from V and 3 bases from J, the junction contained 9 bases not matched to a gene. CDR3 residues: CASSLGQGQGYTGELFF. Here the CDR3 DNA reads TGTGCCAGTAGTCTAGGCCAGGGACAGGGGTACACCGGGGAGCTGTTTTTT.

CDR3 region: CASSLRTGGTDTQYF. The CDR3 region has the DNA TGTGCCAGCAGCCTCCGGACAGGCGGGACAGATACGCAGTATTTT. The rearrangement uses TRBV2 and TRBJ2-3, with 7 bases that match TRBD1. V was clipped by 6 bases and J by 3 bases; unmatched bases: 9. CDR1 is SNHLY, CDR2 FYNNEI, per germline. The CDR3 runs to 15 residues.

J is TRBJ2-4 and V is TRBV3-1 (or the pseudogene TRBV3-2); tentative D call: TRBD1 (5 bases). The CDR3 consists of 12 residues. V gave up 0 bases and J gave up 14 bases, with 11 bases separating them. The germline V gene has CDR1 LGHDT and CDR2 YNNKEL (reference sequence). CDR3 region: CASSQEAGIKYF. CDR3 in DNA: TGTGCCAGCAGCCAAGAGGCAGGGATAAAGTACTTC.

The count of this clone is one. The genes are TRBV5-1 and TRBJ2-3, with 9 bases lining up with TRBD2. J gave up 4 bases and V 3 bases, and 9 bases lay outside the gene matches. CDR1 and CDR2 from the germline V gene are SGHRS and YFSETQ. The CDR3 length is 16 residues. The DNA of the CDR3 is TGCGCCAGCAGCTCCGGGACTAGCCTTAGAGCAGATACGCAGTATTTT. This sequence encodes CASSSGTSLRADTQYF.

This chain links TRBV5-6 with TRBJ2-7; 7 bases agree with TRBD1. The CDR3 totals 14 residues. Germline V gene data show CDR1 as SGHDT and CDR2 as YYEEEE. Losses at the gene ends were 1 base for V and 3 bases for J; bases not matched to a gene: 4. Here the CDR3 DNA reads TGTGCCAGCAGCTTGTGGACAGGAGGCTACGAGCAGTACTTC. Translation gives CASSLWTGGYEQYF.

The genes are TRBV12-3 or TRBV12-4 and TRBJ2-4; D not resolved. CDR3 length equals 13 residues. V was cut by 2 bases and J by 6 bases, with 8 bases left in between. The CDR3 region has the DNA TGTGCCAGCAGTTTACGAGATGCAAACATTCAGTACTTC. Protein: CASSLRDANIQYF.

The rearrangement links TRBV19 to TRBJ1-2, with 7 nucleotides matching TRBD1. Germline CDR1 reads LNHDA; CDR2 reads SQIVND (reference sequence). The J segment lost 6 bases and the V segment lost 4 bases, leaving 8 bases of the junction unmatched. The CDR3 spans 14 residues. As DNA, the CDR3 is TGTGCCAGTAGTAGACAGGGTGGGTCTGATGGCTACACCTTC. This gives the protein CASSRQGGSDGYTF.

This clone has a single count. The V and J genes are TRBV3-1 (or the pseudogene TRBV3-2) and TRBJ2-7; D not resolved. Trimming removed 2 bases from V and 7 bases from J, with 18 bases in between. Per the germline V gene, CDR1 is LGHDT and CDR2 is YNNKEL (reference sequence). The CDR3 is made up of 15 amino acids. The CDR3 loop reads CASSQLAASAREQYF. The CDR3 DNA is TGTGCCAGCAGCCAACTGGCGGCATCCGCCCGGGAGCAGTACTTC.